This TCR beta chain emerged from a study of OX40 agonist ivuxolimab in advanced cancers. Study-wide background: Two patients with cutaneous melanoma and one with hepatocellular carcinoma, three in total, showed partial responses.

In the case of this clone: Antigen unknown.

TCRdb's copy holds only in-frame clones and misses some; the assay was immunoSEQ multiplex PCR. The table records approximately 90,000 clones, around nine tenths of them present only once. Study conclusions and caveats: It was also the case that some nonresponders had low normalized T-cell clonal expansion.

Trimming pared 2 bases from V and 0 bases from J, leaving 10 bases between. This CDR3 region has 15 residues. Germline lookup yields CDR1 SGHNT and CDR2 YYREEE (reference sequence). This chain connects TRBV5-4 to TRBJ2-3; maybe TRBD2 (6 bases). The sample consisted of CD4+ or CD8+ T cells sorted from blood, taken in a trial of the OX40 agonist ivuxolimab. This clonotype was sampled from an adult with an advanced solid tumor such as melanoma, head and neck, liver or kidney cancer. CDR3 residues: CASSFSSVSTDTQYF. CDR3 DNA: TGTGCCAGCAGCTTTTCTAGCGTTAGCACAGATACGCAGTATTTT. Full variable domain (missing parts from reference TRBV5-4 and TRBJ2-3): ETGVTQSPTHLIKTRGQQVTLRCSSQSGHNTVSWYQQALGQGPQFIFQYYREEENGRGNFPPRFSGLQFPNYSSELNVNALELDDSALYLCASSFSSVSTDTQYFGPGTRLTVL.